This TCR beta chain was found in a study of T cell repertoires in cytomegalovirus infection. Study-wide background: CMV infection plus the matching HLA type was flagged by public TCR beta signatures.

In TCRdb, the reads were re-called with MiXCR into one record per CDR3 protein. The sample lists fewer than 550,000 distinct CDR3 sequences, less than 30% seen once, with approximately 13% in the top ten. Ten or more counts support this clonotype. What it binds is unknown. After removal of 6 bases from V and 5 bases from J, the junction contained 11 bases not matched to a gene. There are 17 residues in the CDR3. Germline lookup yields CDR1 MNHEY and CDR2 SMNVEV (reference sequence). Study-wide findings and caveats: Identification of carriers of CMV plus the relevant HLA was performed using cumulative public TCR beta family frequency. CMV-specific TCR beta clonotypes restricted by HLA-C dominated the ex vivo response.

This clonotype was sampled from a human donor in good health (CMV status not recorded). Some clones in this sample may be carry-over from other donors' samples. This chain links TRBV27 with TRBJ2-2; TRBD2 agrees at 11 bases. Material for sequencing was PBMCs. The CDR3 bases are TGTGCCAGCAGCTTACCTCCCACTAGCGGGAGTACCGGGGAGCTGTTTTTT. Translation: CASSLPPTSGSTGELFF.